This record covers a single T cell receptor (beta chain). Its antigen is currently not known. Per-base qualities were not stored, and no clone one base away is much larger. The record originates from a study of blood T cell repertoires in COVID-19 (dated by TCRdb to 2018 to 2021). Background on the whole study: Samples from collaborators originated in the United States, Italy and Spain and spanned both the acute and convalescent phases of COVID-19. The material from the prospective study consisted of cDNA or gDNA derived from T cells, B-cell-depleted T cells, or PBMCs. Deeply sampled blood TCRbeta repertoires from subjects exposed to, actively infected with, or recovered from COVID-19 were included in the dataset. The repertoires were released in a freely available public database meant as a resource for research on the immune response to SARS-CoV-2. The samples were drawn from the first 160 participants of the ongoing ImmuneRACE study and from 1,254 subjects provided by 6 global collaborators. The sample metadata nearly always contained a de-identified subject ID, COVID-19 status, age in years and sex. Where available, HLA class I and class II types were taken from metadata supplied by the sample provider and were not determined by assay-based typing.

The immunoSEQ Assay, a bias-controlled multiplex PCR, was used to amplify TCRbeta CDR3 regions from genomic DNA. Processing in the source paper ran as follows. The number of nucleated cells in each sample was estimated by amplification of reference gene primers within the assay. To quantify the absolute abundance of each unique TCRbeta CDR3 rearrangement, sequence reads were collapsed and filtered. For each sample, productive Simpson clonality was calculated as the square root of Simpson's diversity index across productive rearrangements. The table was pulled from immuneACCESS by TCRdb, which kept in-frame rearrangements only. Such tables lose some clones; where checked, under half of the loss comes from unresolved V genes, and the rest has no known cause. Clonal size and the V and J genes are those of that table, whereas D and trimming came from the DNA. Within this sample are approximately 200,000 clones, with 70% to 85% of them counted one time only. Together, the top ten hold about 4.9% of the sample.

What the study reported, not specific to this receptor: Clinical and demographic metadata were provided uncurated, with the amount varying by source and participant.

Each collaborating institution followed its own protocols to collect whole blood in K2EDTA tubes. For TCRbeta analysis, collaborator samples were shipped as frozen whole blood, as isolated PBMCs, or as DNA extracted from either sample type. This sequence originates from a woman aged 25 to 39 with acute or convalescent COVID-19. The specimen was peripheral blood.

CDR3 loop: CAWDRTDLYGYTF. DNA sequence: TGTGCCTGGGATAGGACAGACTTATATGGCTACACCTTC. The V and J genes are TRBV30 and TRBJ1-2; TRBD1 is perhaps the D gene, given 6 matching bases. V and J are truncated by 5 bases and 5 bases respectively, leaving an intervening sequence of 15 bases. The germline V gene (reference sequence) gives CDR1 as GTSNPN and CDR2 as SVGIG. Counted from cysteine to phenylalanine, this CDR3 has 13 amino acids. CDR3 DNA is the only sequence kept; it has 39 bases, read in frame from the first base. Supplemented by the reference TRBV30 and TRBJ1-2 proteins around the CDR3, the complete variable domain is SQTIHQWPATLVQPVGSPLSLECTVEGTSNPNLYWYRQAAGRGLQLLFYSVGIGQISSEVPQNLSASRPQDRQFILSSKKLLLSDSGFYLCAWDRTDLYGYTFGSGTRLTVV.